Below, one T cell receptor beta chain is given with its context. The data are from a study of blood T cell repertoires in COVID-19. Trimming took off 1 base at V and 4 bases at J, with 13 bases between the two ends. This CDR3 comprises 15 residues. Per the germline V gene, CDR1 is MNHNS and CDR2 is SASEGT. Data came from immunoSEQ multiplex PCR; TCRdb stores just in-frame clones and leaves some out. The sample carries 120,000 or so clones, around 86% recorded once. The specimen was peripheral blood. The chain carries TRBV6-1 and TRBJ1-1, with D uncertain. The receptor comes from a man at least 80 years old with active or convalescent COVID-19. The DNA for the CDR3 is TGTGCCAGCAGTGAAGGCATGACAATCCCCACTGAAGCTTTCTTT. It is translated as CASSEGMTIPTEAFF.